This passage covers 13 T cell receptor beta chains from one sample sequenced in a study of blood T cell repertoires in COVID-19. The repertoire was sequenced with immunoSEQ multiplex PCR; TCRdb's copy has only in-frame clones and lacks some. The sample contains about 220,000 clones, almost 90% of which appear only once. Sequencing was carried out using PBMCs or T cells enriched from blood (not recorded which). The receptors were gathered from a woman aged 50 to 60 with acute COVID-19.

V is TRBV19 and J is TRBJ1-2; the match to TRBD1 covers 9 bases. V gave up 7 bases and J gave up 3 bases; unmatched junction bases: 6. The germline CDR1 and CDR2 sequences are LNHDA and SQIVND (reference sequence). The CDR3 contains 14 residues. DNA of the CDR3: TGTGCCAGTAACGGACAGGGGACCTACTATGGCTACACCTTC. As protein: CASNGQGTYYGYTF.

This chain uses TRBV7-9 with TRBJ1-1; 9 bases are shared with TRBD1. V lost 1 base, J lost 6 bases, and 3 bases stayed unmatched. The germline V gene has CDR1 SEHNR and CDR2 FQNEAQ (reference sequence). The CDR3 is 14 amino acids. The CDR3 reads CASSLVTGGAEAFF. The CDR3, as DNA: TGTGCCAGCAGCTTAGTAACAGGGGGCGCTGAAGCTTTCTTT.

This chain joins TRBV5-1 and TRBJ2-5, with a weak D call TRBD2 (6 bases). This CDR3 region has 13 residues. Germline lookup yields CDR1 SGHRS and CDR2 YFSETQ. Deletions cut 4 bases from V and 1 base from J, with 8 bases between. The CDR3 here is CASSRGIQETQYF. For the CDR3, the DNA is TGCGCCAGCAGCCGCGGGATCCAAGAGACCCAGTACTTC.

The chain uses TRBV27 and TRBJ1-2, with 9 bases lining up with TRBD1. The J segment lost 4 bases and the V segment lost 5 bases, leaving 11 bases of the junction unmatched. CDR1 and CDR2 (germline): MNHEY, SMNVEV (reference sequence). The CDR3 sequence is 16 residues long. CDR3 residues: CASSPFTGTGIYGYTF. CDR3 nucleotides: TGTGCCAGCAGTCCCTTCACCGGGACAGGGATCTATGGCTACACCTTC.

This clone was recorded once. The chain employs TRBV2 and TRBJ2-1, with 14 positions matching TRBD2. The V and J ends lost 7 bases and 6 bases, in that order; junction bases with no gene match: 5. The germline CDR1 and CDR2 sequences are SNHLY and FYNNEI. There are 15 residues in the CDR3. The CDR3 nucleotides are TGTGCCAGCACCAGACTAGCGGGAGGGGTCAATGAGCAGTTCTTC. Amino acids: CASTRLAGGVNEQFF.

The rearrangement uses TRBV5-4 and TRBJ2-1; perhaps TRBD2 as D (6 bases). This CDR3 has 17 residues. V lost 4 bases to trimming and J lost 0 bases, with 17 bases between them. Per germline, CDR1 SGHNT and CDR2 YYREEE (reference sequence). The CDR3 DNA reads TGTGCCAGCAGCCGGGGGTCTTCAATAAGCTCCTACAATGAGCAGTTCTTC. Translation: CASSRGSSISSYNEQFF.

This chain uses TRBV5-4 with TRBJ2-7, with D possibly TRBD1 on 6 matching bases. Per germline, CDR1 SGHNT and CDR2 YYREEE (reference sequence). The CDR3 sequence is 15 residues long. V was clipped by 3 bases and J by 2 bases, with 15 bases between them. The CDR3 nucleotides read TGTGCCAGCAGCTCCACAGGGAGTAGTCCCTACGAGCAGTACTTC. Translated, it gives CASSSTGSSPYEQYF.

CDR3 DNA: TGTGCCAGCAGCGTAGCTACTAGCGGGAGCCCTGTGCAGTTCTTC. Amino acids: CASSVATSGSPVQFF. The chain uses TRBV9 and TRBJ2-1; 11 positions agree with TRBD2. Trimming took 0 bases from V and 12 from J; bases not matched to a gene: 8. The CDR3 is 15 residues long. Germline V lookup: CDR1 SGDLS, CDR2 YYNGEE.

The V call is TRBV6-4, the J call TRBJ2-1; possibly TRBD2 for D (5 bases). CDR3 size: 15 residues. The V gene's germline CDR1 is MRHNA and CDR2 SNTAGT. Between the trimmed V and J ends, which lost 10 bases and 5 bases, there was a span of 21 bases. CDR3 in DNA: TGTGCCACCCGTCTGAGCGGCGCGAGAAACAATGAGCAGTTCTTC. Encoded protein: CATRLSGARNNEQFF.

The rearrangement uses TRBV9 and TRBJ2-1; TRBD2 matches 10 bases. This CDR3 is 16 amino acids long. Germline CDR1 and CDR2: SGDLS and YYNGEE. The J segment lost 9 bases and the V segment lost 3 bases, leaving 12 bases of the junction unmatched. CDR3 nucleotide sequence: TGTGCCAGCAGCGCCCCGCGAGGACTAGCGGAACCTGAGCAGTTCTTC. This encodes CASSAPRGLAEPEQFF.

V and J are TRBV24-1 and TRBJ1-1; unclear D gene. The CDR3 loop spans 12 amino acids. Germline values: CDR1 KGHDR, CDR2 SFDVKD. The CDR3, as DNA: TGTGCAGGAGGTAGGGATAACACTGAAGCTTTCTTT. This sequence encodes CAGGRDNTEAFF.

The V and J genes are TRBV27 and TRBJ2-7, with D uncertain. Germline loops: CDR1 MNHEY, CDR2 SMNVEV (reference sequence). Deletions cut 5 bases from V and 1 base from J, with 15 bases between. The CDR3 is 15 residues long. The CDR3 region has the DNA TGTGCCAGCAGTCCCCGTCGGGTTTTGTCCTACGAGCAGTACTTC. This codes for CASSPRRVLSYEQYF.

The V and J genes are TRBV4-1 and TRBJ1-1; D unclear. Per germline, CDR1 MGHRA and CDR2 YSYEKL. The CDR3 spans 13 residues. Trimming stripped 3 bases from V and 1 base from J, with 6 bases between. CDR3 nucleotides: TGCGCCAGCAGCCAGGGAGGGAACACTGAAGCTTTCTTT. This codes for CASSQGGNTEAFF.